The sequence of this T cell receptor (beta chain) was determined in a study of blood T cell repertoires in COVID-19. Whole-study context: COVID-19 samples, acute and convalescent, were from the United States, Italy and Spain. Sample material is recorded as cDNA or gDNA derived from T cells, B-cell-depleted T cells, or PBMCs.

This clone has only a few counts. Authors' methods: It was from reference gene primer amplification that nucleated cell counts were estimated. Assay used: immunoSEQ multiplex PCR; TCRdb lists only in-frame clones, some missing. The V and J calls and clone size come from that table; D and trimming were worked out from the DNA. Seen here are roughly 160,000 clones, approximately 86% observed once, and the top ten hold about 8.2%. The material sequenced was peripheral blood. The sequence was obtained from a man aged 55-75 years with acute or convalescent COVID-19.

CDR3: CASSPGTLESFNEKLFF. The CDR3 DNA follows: TGTGCCAGCAGCCCAGGGACACTCGAAAGTTTTAATGAAAAACTGTTTTTT. The V gene is TRBV14, the J gene TRBJ1-4, with a weak D call TRBD1 (6 bases). CDR3 size: 17 residues. Germline assignment: CDR1 SGHDN and CDR2 FVKESK. V was pared by 4 bases and J by 4 bases, with 19 bases between.